This record concerns one T cell receptor beta chain sequence. Reverse transcription of about 0.5 to 1 ug RNA was carried out with random hexamers. An immunoSEQ multiplex PCR generated amplified TCR beta CDR3 products spanning 54 Vbeta and 13 Jbeta. TCRdb re-called the immunoSEQ multiplex PCR reads with MiXCR, one entry per CDR3 protein. The sample contains around 130,000 distinct CDR3 sequences, roughly 80% of which appear only once. These data originate in a study of CD8 T cells in Susac syndrome. The multiple sclerosis control group consisted of treatment-naive patients whose relapsing-remitting disease, which was either stable or active, fulfilled revised McDonald criteria. V was pared by 9 bases and J by 6 bases, with 7 bases of the junction left unmatched. In germline, CDR1 is MNHEY, CDR2 SMNVEV (reference sequence). CDR3 length: 13 amino acids.

The sequence derives from a human donor with multiple sclerosis. The chain is built from TRBV27 and TRBJ2-1; 8 bases match TRBD1. Sequenced input: CD8+ T cells from PBMCs. In DNA, the CDR3 is TGTGCCAGTTCCCCGGACAGGGCCAATGAGCAGTTCTTC. As protein: CASSPDRANEQFF.